This paragraph reports one TCR beta chain. This clonotype was counted between two and nine times. What antigen it recognizes has not been identified. No much larger clone is present one base from it, and per-base qualities are unavailable. This record comes from a study of human T cells and chemical hapten exposure (dated by TCRdb to the early 2020s). Regarding the complete study: For sensitization, 2% DPC in acetone was applied to a roughly 2 cm by roughly 2 cm area of upper inner arm skin. Patch tests used Finn chambers with 0.01% DPC on the upper back, scored after 6 days by International Contact Dermatitis Research Group standards. Patients additionally received weekly therapeutic DPC doses to the scalp throughout the approximately 25-week study period. Peripheral blood TCR repertoire changes were tracked in vivo in alopecia patients during primary and secondary sensitization to the hapten diphenylcyclopropenone (DPC). Blood for TCR sequencing was provided by twenty-nine alopecia patients at one to four time points (pre-sensitization, 2, 6 and 24 weeks). Libraries were pooled for sequencing, and variation in per-sample TCR yields was attributed mainly to small differences in library volumes within the pool. Most of the patients in the cohort were female, and the cohort covered alopecia areata with under or over 50% scalp involvement, alopecia totalis and alopecia universalis. Blood samples were taken from patients before sensitization (week 0) and then at 2, 6 and about 24 weeks after DPC sensitization. The study at large found these results: Alopecia, a presumed autoimmune disease, was present in all patients, so the immune response of the patients might differ from that of healthy individuals. Patch test score correlated positively with the number of PT1 expanded TCRs, reaching significance at thresholds 8, 16 and 32 but not at 4. Repeated subsampling changed both the strength of the expansion versus patch-test correlation and the threshold at which the correlation became significant. Expanded TCRs formed significantly more large CDR3 similarity clusters than pre-sensitization or healthy control sets, consistent with antigen-driven responses. The number of TCRs above 1 in 1000 frequency did not change with DPC sensitization; there was no evidence of global repertoire structure alterations.

The library was prepared using RACE. These reads were obtained on a NextSeq 500. During library preparation, unique molecular identifiers were attached to individual cDNA molecules so that TCRs could be counted quantitatively and reproducibly. From each blood RNA sample, both TCR alpha and TCR beta chains were sequenced. Under the source paper's analysis protocol: The median number of TCRs per sample was 90,000 to 100,000, ranging from about 20,000 to 700,000. The Decombinator software suite was used to annotate the V, J and CDR3 of the TCR reads. For the PS versus PT1 abundance plots, all samples were subsampled to the same number of TCRs (28,000). Expanded TCRs were defined as absent before sensitization and observed at least eight times at the 2-week time point. In TCRdb, the public reads were trimmed at Q25 with fastp and aligned with MiXCR, with productive beta chains retained. Entries are consolidated by CDR3 protein sequence, retaining the most common genes and DNA. Here the V and J calls rest on TCRdb's processing, not on the authors' analysis. The sample yields fewer than 200,000 distinct CDR3 sequences; 20% to 25% were counted once. Approximately 6.4% of the sample goes to the ten largest clones.

From the germline V gene, CDR1 is SGHRS and CDR2 is YFSETQ. The CDR3, from cysteine to phenylalanine, totals 13 residues. Only the CDR3 DNA stays, 39 bases, in frame from base 1. V and J are trimmed by 7 bases and 9 bases, and the gene matches miss 8 bases of the junction. What the time point label conveys for this sample: patch test 1, 2 weeks after DPC sensitization. In light of the paper, this sample's treatment or condition label describes: therapeutic diphenylcyclopropenone sensitization with weekly scalp DPC. At every patch-test visit, the blood draw took place before the patch test was put on. Eligible patients were aged 18 to 70, diagnosed with alopecia, deemed suitable for DPC therapy, and excluded if pregnant. Unfractionated whole blood was collected in Tempus Blood RNA tubes, and total RNA was extracted from that blood.

Sequencing was performed on whole blood, taken in connection with sensitization to the hapten diphenylcyclopropenone (DPC). This receptor chain uses TRBV5-1 and TRBJ2-1, with 9 bases in between that match TRBD2. The TCR comes from a woman in her forties or fifties with alopecia areata. Some clones in this sample may be carry-over from other donors' samples. The bases read TGCGCCAGCGGGTCGCGGGAGGGGAGTGAGCAGTTCTTC. Translated, this gives CASGSREGSEQFF.